The source of this TCR beta chain is a study of T cell repertoires in cytomegalovirus infection. The sample holds a few counts of this clonotype. TCRdb itself ran the reads through MiXCR, one entry per CDR3 protein. This sample carries 740,000 or so distinct CDR3 sequences, about 40% of them seen once, and the ten largest clones take 2.8%. There are 13 residues in the CDR3. Germline CDR1 reads SGHTA; CDR2 reads FQGNSA. V lost 1 base and J 6 bases, leaving 9 bases between the germline ends. The chain uses TRBV7-2 and TRBJ1-1; no reliable D call. This receptor was taken from a human donor in good health (CMV status not recorded). Some clones in this sample may be carry-over from other donors' samples. The sample consisted of PBMCs. The CDR3: CASSLVLRSEAFF. CDR3 sequence (DNA): TGTGCCAGCAGCTTAGTTTTACGCTCTGAAGCTTTCTTT. The full variable domain, its missing parts supplied by reference TRBV7-2 and TRBJ1-1, is GAGVSQSPSNKVTEKGKDVELRCDPISGHTALYWYRQSLGQGLEFLIYFQGNSAPDKSGLPSDRFSAERTGGSVSTLTIQRTQQEDSAVYLCASSLVLRSEAFFGQGTRLTVV.